This TCR beta chain was identified during a study of neurological immune-mediated disorders. The CDR3 sequence is 17 residues long. V lost 2 bases, J lost 1 base, and 15 bases lay in between. Germline CDR1 and CDR2: MNHNY and SVGAGI (reference sequence). Described time point: longitudinal time-point 3. PBMCs stored at -80 C, numbering 2 million, were the origin of the unsorted libraries. This clonotype was counted ten times or more. Its cognate antigen is unknown. 5'RACE with 10-nucleotide random UMIs generated the cDNA. A single record per CDR3 protein comes from TCRdb applying MiXCR to the 5' RACE reads. The table includes approximately 48,000 distinct CDR3 sequences, roughly 13% detected once. Study findings and constraints: HTLV-1-associated myelopathy had the most TCR clonal expansion, and multiple sclerosis had the least, less than healthy controls.

The TCR was taken from a male donor with HTLV-1-associated myelopathy (HAM/TSP). The chain has TRBV6-6 and TRBJ1-5; a weak D match, TRBD1 (6 bases). The sequenced material came from PBMCs. The CDR3 DNA is TGTGCCAGCAGTTACCCTAGGACAGATAGAAGCAATCAGCCCCAGCATTTT. As protein: CASSYPRTDRSNQPQHF.